This entry lists 29 T cell receptor beta chains sequenced from one sample in a study of breast tumors, draining lymph nodes, adjacent tissues. Breast cancer patients provided tissue from their axillary draining lymph nodes. Each CDR3 protein gets one entry after TCRdb re-called the multiplex PCR reads with MiXCR. There are 75,000 to 100,000 distinct CDR3 sequences in the sample; approximately 19% occur only once, and around 2.4% lies in the top ten. Sequenced input: axillary lymph node tissue. Receptors originate from a female donor with breast cancer. Some clones in this sample may be carry-over from other donors' samples.

The sample holds many counts of this clonotype. The genes are TRBV5-4 and TRBJ2-5, with 10 bases lining up with TRBD2. Germline trimming cut 4 bases from V and 1 base from J; bases unmatched to any gene: 7. The V gene's germline CDR1 is SGHNT and CDR2 YYREEE (reference sequence). The CDR3 sequence is 16 residues long. CDR3 in DNA: TGTGCCAGCAGCCCAACTAGCGGGGTGGCCCAAGAGACCCAGTACTTC. Encoded protein: CASSPTSGVAQETQYF.

This clonotype was counted ten times or more. The chain has TRBV5-6 and TRBJ2-7, with a possible D match to TRBD1 (6 bases). Deletions cut 7 bases from V and 4 bases from J, with 15 bases between. Germline assignment: CDR1 SGHDT and CDR2 YYEEEE. The CDR3 runs to 13 residues. The CDR3 coding sequence is TGTGCCAGCGTGGTACAGGGTAGGTACGAGCAGTACTTC. Amino acids: CASVVQGRYEQYF. Full variable domain (missing parts from reference TRBV5-6 and TRBJ2-7): DAGVTQSPTHLIKTRGQQVTLRCSPKSGHDTVSWYQQALGQGPQFIFQYYEEEERQRGNFPDRFSGHQFPNYSSELNVNALLLGDSALYLCASVVQGRYEQYFGPGTRLTVT.

This clonotype was counted many times. The chain combines TRBV10-3 with TRBJ2-7; 9 nucleotides line up with TRBD2. CDR3 length: 15 amino acids. V gave up 0 bases and J gave up 5 bases; unmatched junction bases: 5. Per germline, CDR1 ENHRY and CDR2 SYGVKD. In DNA form, the CDR3 reads TGTGCCATCAGTGAGTCGGGCGGGAGGGCCCACGAGCAGTACTTC. Amino acid sequence: CAISESGGRAHEQYF.

This clonotype was counted ten times or more. This chain links TRBV20-1 with TRBJ2-5, with D possibly being TRBD2 (5 bases). The CDR3 totals 15 residues. V was pared by 4 bases and J by 6 bases, with 21 bases between. Germline CDR1 reads DFQATT; CDR2 reads SNEGSKA (reference sequence). CDR3 region: CSATPPDGERKTQYF. The DNA of the CDR3 is TGCAGTGCTACGCCACCCGACGGGGAGAGGAAGACCCAGTACTTC.

This clonotype has ten or more counts. The chain combines TRBV7-9 with TRBJ2-7; 7 bases are shared with TRBD2. This CDR3 comprises 13 residues. Germline CDR1 SEHNR, CDR2 FQNEAQ (reference sequence). Germline trimming cut 4 bases from V and 6 bases from J; bases unmatched to any gene: 6. The chain's CDR3 is CASSSGLGPEQYF. As DNA, the CDR3 is TGTGCCAGCAGCTCAGGACTAGGACCCGAGCAGTACTTC.

This clonotype was seen ten or more times. The chain couples TRBV20-1 to TRBJ2-3, with TRBD2 matching 12 bases. The CDR3 is 17 amino acids. V was pared by 6 bases and J by 3 bases, with 13 bases of the junction left unmatched. From germline, CDR1 is DFQATT and CDR2 SNEGSKA (reference sequence). The CDR3 spells CSARAASGRAGTDTQYF. The CDR3 DNA reads TGCAGTGCCCGAGCGGCTAGCGGGAGGGCCGGGACAGATACGCAGTATTTT.

There are many counts of this clonotype. The chain couples TRBV2 to TRBJ1-5; 8 nucleotides match TRBD1. Germline CDR1 reads SNHLY; CDR2 reads FYNNEI. The V and J ends lost 5 bases and 6 bases, in that order; junction bases with no gene match: 6. The CDR3 length is 14 residues. The DNA of the CDR3 is TGTGCCAGCAGTTTCGGACAGGGTGGTCAGCCCCAGCATTTT. Amino acids: CASSFGQGGQPQHF.

This clonotype was seen many times. The rearrangement links TRBV6-5 to TRBJ1-2; 8 bases agree with TRBD1. The CDR3 covers 14 residues. V was pared by 5 bases and J by 0 bases, with 2 bases of the junction left unmatched. CDR1 and CDR2 (germline): MNHEY, SVGAGI. Written as DNA, the CDR3 is TGTGCCAGCAGTCAGGGGGCAACTAACTATGGCTACACCTTC. This translates into CASSQGATNYGYTF.

This clonotype is a singleton in its sample. This may be a read error, as it is one base from a much larger clone. The J gene is TRBJ2-2, the V gene TRBV11-2; D is possibly TRBD2 (5 bases). The CDR3 contains 14 residues. Germline loops: CDR1 SGHAT, CDR2 FQNNGV. CDR3 residues: CASRRWEYTVELFF. The CDR3 DNA follows: TGTGCCAGCCGCCGATGGGAGTACACCGTGGAGCTGTTTTTT.

This clonotype showed up many times. V is TRBV5-5 and J is TRBJ2-2; TRBD2 aligns across 11 bases. This CDR3 region has 15 residues. Germline loops: CDR1 SGHKS, CDR2 YYEKEE (reference sequence). V trimming: 4 bases; J trimming: 7 bases; junction bases outside the gene matches: 6. CDR3 loop: CASSNTSGRGGELFF. The CDR3 bases are TGTGCCAGCAGCAACACTAGCGGGAGAGGCGGGGAGCTGTTTTTT.

This clonotype was recorded at least ten times. The chain couples TRBV12-3 or TRBV12-4 to TRBJ1-6; TRBD1 is a possible D gene (5 bases). Deletions cut 2 bases from V and 11 bases from J, with 10 bases between. The CDR3 totals 13 residues. The CDR3, as DNA: TGTGCCAGCAGTTTACAGGGCTCCCCACCCCTCCACTTT. It encodes CASSLQGSPPLHF.

This clonotype was seen many times. CDR3: CASSESATSLADTQYF. DNA of the CDR3: TGTGCCAGCAGTGAAAGCGCTACCTCTCTGGCAGATACGCAGTATTTT. The rearrangement uses TRBV2 and TRBJ2-3; D unresolved. V shed 2 bases and J shed 4 bases, with 16 bases lying between them. CDR3 size: 16 residues. Germline CDR1 SNHLY, CDR2 FYNNEI.

This clonotype came up many times. CDR3 DNA: TGTGCCAGCAGCTTAGGCTCGGGCGGGAGGGCCGGGGAGACCCAGTACTTC. Amino acid sequence: CASSLGSGGRAGETQYF. J is TRBJ2-5 and V is TRBV7-8, with 9 bases identical to TRBD2. CDR1 SGHVS and CDR2 FQNEAQ come from the germline V gene. The V and J ends lost 1 base and 5 bases, in that order; junction bases with no gene match: 11. The CDR3 is 17 amino acids.

This clonotype was observed many times. CDR3 loop: CASSASGSLDTQYF. In DNA, the CDR3 is TGTGCCAGCAGCGCTAGCGGGAGCCTAGATACGCAGTATTTT. This sequence joins TRBV12-3 or TRBV12-4 and TRBJ2-3; the match to TRBD2 covers 10 bases. The CDR3 contains 14 residues. V lost 6 bases and J lost 5; bases outside the gene matches: 5.

This clonotype showed up many times. The chain is built from TRBV10-3 and TRBJ1-2; 7 bases agree with TRBD1. CDR3 length: 12 amino acids. Germline V gives CDR1 ENHRY, CDR2 SYGVKD. After removal of 4 bases from V and 8 bases from J, the junction contained 4 bases not matched to a gene. Here the CDR3 reads CAISGQGGGYTF. The CDR3 nucleotides are TGTGCCATCAGTGGACAGGGCGGGGGCTACACCTTC.

This clonotype appeared many times. This rearrangement joins TRBV5-1 to TRBJ2-7; D remains ambiguous. Trimming left V 0 bases short and J 2 bases short, with 9 bases between. This CDR3 spans 14 amino acids. From germline, CDR1 is SGHRS and CDR2 YFSETQ. CDR3 loop: CASSLGAIPYEQYF. For the CDR3, the DNA is TGCGCCAGCAGCTTGGGAGCCATTCCCTACGAGCAGTACTTC.

This clonotype was picked up many times. V gene TRBV6-2 or TRBV6-3 combines with J gene TRBJ2-3; D uncertain. The CDR3 contains 12 residues. Germline-derived CDR1 and CDR2 are MNHEY and SVGEGT. Between the trimmed V and J ends, which lost 6 bases and 1 base, there was a span of 5 bases. The CDR3 DNA reads as TGTGCCAGCAGAACGGGCACAGATACGCAGTATTTT. Protein sequence: CASRTGTDTQYF.

On this clonotype itself: A much larger clone is a single base away; this may be a read error. This chain connects TRBV15 to TRBJ2-7; a weak D match, TRBD2 (5 bases). V was pared by 7 bases and J by 6 bases, with 22 bases between. The CDR3 covers 15 residues. The germline CDR1 and CDR2 sequences are LNHNV and YYDKDF (reference sequence). The CDR3 is CATNKIPPPRGEQYF. Here the CDR3 DNA reads TGTGCCACCAACAAAATTCCCCCACCTCGGGGCGAGCAGTACTTC.

On this clonotype itself: It may be a read error: a sequence one base away is much more abundant. The chain couples TRBV6-5 to TRBJ1-5; D remains ambiguous. CDR1 is MNHEY, CDR2 SVGAGI, per germline. CDR3 length: 13 amino acids. The CDR3 spells CASAREGNQSQHF. CDR3 coding DNA: TGTGCCAGCGCCCGGGAGGGCAATCAGTCCCAGCATTTT.

This clonotype was seen repeatedly, ten times or more. This rearrangement joins TRBV2 to TRBJ2-7; the D gene is possibly TRBD2 (6 bases). Between the trimmed V and J ends, which lost 8 bases and 1 base, there was a span of 9 bases. CDR3 length: 12 residues. Germline V lookup: CDR1 SNHLY, CDR2 FYNNEI. CDR3 loop: CASRGNSYEQYF. In nucleotides, the CDR3 is TGTGCCAGCCGGGGGAATTCCTACGAGCAGTACTTC.

A remark on this clonotype: At one end the junction does not follow the germline gene, possibly because of a read error. The chain couples TRBV4-3 to TRBJ1-4; D is ambiguous. Germline values: CDR1 LGHNA, CDR2 YSLEER. The CDR3 runs 15 residues. The CDR3, as DNA: TGCGCCAGCAGCCAAGAACCGGGTTCTAATGGAAAACTGTTCTTT. Its translation: CASSQEPGSNGKLFF.

This clonotype has ten or more counts. The chain carries TRBV5-1 and TRBJ2-5; D perhaps matches TRBD1 (6 bases). The CDR3 runs 14 residues. Deletions cut 3 bases from V and 4 bases from J, with 13 bases between. In germline, CDR1 is SGHRS, CDR2 YFSETQ. DNA for the CDR3: TGCGCCAGCAGCTATCAGGGCAGGGGAGAGACCCAGTACTTC. Residues: CASSYQGRGETQYF.

The table lists this clonotype with many counts. DNA of the CDR3: TGTGCCAGCAGAACAGGGCGGGGGCGCACCGGGGAGCTGTTTTTT. Translating it yields CASRTGRGRTGELFF. The chain joins TRBV12-3 or TRBV12-4 to TRBJ2-2, with a possible D match to TRBD2 (7 bases). The CDR3 sequence is 15 residues long. Trimming shortened V by 6 bases and J by 4 bases, and 15 bases separated the two germline ends.

In its sample, this clonotype was seen many times. The V and J genes are TRBV4-1 and TRBJ2-5; the match to TRBD2 covers 10 bases. V gave up 1 base and J gave up 2 bases; unmatched junction bases: 1. Per germline, CDR1 MGHRA and CDR2 YSYEKL. This CDR3 comprises 15 residues. Here the CDR3 DNA reads TGCGCCAGCAGCCAAGGGACTAGCGGACAAGAGACCCAGTACTTC. It encodes CASSQGTSGQETQYF.

This clonotype was seen only once. A single base separates this from a much larger clone, so it may be a read error. The chain has TRBV5-4 and TRBJ2-2, with 11 bases that match TRBD2. This CDR3 is 15 amino acids long. Losses at the gene ends were 6 bases for V and 3 bases for J; bases not matched to a gene: 4. Germline-derived CDR1 and CDR2 are SGHNT and YYREEE (reference sequence). CDR3: CASNTSGSYTGELFF. CDR3 DNA sequence: TGTGCCAGCAATACTAGCGGGAGCTACACCGGGGAGCTGTTTTTT.

This clonotype was counted many times. J is TRBJ2-1 and V is TRBV6-5; D is unresolved. In germline, CDR1 is MNHEY, CDR2 SVGAGI. V was cut by 6 bases and J by 3 bases, with 9 bases left in between. This CDR3 has 13 amino acids. This CDR3 reads CASSGWNYNEQFF. CDR3 in DNA: TGTGCCAGCAGCGGGTGGAACTACAATGAGCAGTTCTTC.

To note about this clonotype: A much more abundant neighbour one base away suggests this may be a read error. The chain has TRBV5-1 and TRBJ2-7; either TRBD1 or TRBD2 may supply D (5 bases each). V was trimmed by 1 base and J by 4 bases, leaving 12 bases between them. Per germline, CDR1 SGHRS and CDR2 YFSETQ. The CDR3 runs to 14 residues. CDR3 residues: CASSLRGRDYEQYF. Here the CDR3 DNA reads TGCGCCAGCAGCTTGCGGGGCAGGGATTACGAGCAGTACTTC.

This clonotype was seen ten or more times. The V gene is TRBV19, the J gene TRBJ2-2; D perhaps matches TRBD1 (6 bases). Per germline, CDR1 LNHDA and CDR2 SQIVND (reference sequence). CDR3 size: 14 residues. Trimming took off 7 bases at V and 7 bases at J, with 16 bases between the two ends. In DNA, the CDR3 is TGTGCCAGTACCCGAACAGGGACGGTCGGGGAGCTGTTTTTT. Translating gives CASTRTGTVGELFF.

The sample holds many counts of this clonotype. At one of its ends the junction is not consistent with the germline gene, which may arise from a read error. V usage is TRBV7-7 and J usage is TRBJ1-4; D call uncertain. Germline V gives CDR1 SSHAT, CDR2 FNYEAQ (reference sequence). The CDR3 loop spans 13 amino acids. In nucleotides, the CDR3 is TGTGCTAGCAGTCGAGACTGGAATGAAAAACTGTTTTTT. This translates into CASSRDWNEKLFF.